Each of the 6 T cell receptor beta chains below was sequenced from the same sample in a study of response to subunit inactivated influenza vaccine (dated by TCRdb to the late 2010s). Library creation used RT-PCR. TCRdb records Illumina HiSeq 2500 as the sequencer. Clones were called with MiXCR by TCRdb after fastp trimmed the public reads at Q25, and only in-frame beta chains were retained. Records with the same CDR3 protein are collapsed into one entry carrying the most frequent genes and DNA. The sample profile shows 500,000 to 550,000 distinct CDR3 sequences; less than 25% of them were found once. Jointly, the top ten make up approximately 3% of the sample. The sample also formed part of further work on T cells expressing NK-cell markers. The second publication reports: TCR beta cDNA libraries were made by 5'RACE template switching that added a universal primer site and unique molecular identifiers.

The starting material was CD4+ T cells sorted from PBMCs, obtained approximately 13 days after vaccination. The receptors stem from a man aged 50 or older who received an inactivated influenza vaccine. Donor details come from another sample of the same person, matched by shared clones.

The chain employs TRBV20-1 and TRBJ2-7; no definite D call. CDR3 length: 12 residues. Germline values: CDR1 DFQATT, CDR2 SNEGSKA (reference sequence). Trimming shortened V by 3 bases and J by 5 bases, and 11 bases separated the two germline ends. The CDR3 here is CSASPEVDEQYF. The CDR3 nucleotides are TGCAGTGCTAGCCCTGAGGTGGACGAGCAGTACTTC.

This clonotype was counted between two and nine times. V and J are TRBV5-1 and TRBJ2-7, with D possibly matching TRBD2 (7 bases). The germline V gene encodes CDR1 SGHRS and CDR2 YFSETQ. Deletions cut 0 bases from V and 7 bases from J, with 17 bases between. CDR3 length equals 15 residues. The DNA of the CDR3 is TGCGCCAGCAGCTTGGAGGCGGGGGCTCTGGGGGAGCAGTACTTC. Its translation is CASSLEAGALGEQYF.

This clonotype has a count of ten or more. The CDR3 here is CASSPGQGADEQFF. The CDR3 DNA reads TGTGCCAGCAGTCCGGGACAGGGGGCCGATGAGCAGTTCTTC. The chain links TRBV12-3 or TRBV12-4 to TRBJ2-1; TRBD1 matches at 12 bases. This CDR3 is 14 amino acids long. V shed 5 bases, J shed 8 bases, and the junction held 4 bases outside the gene matches.

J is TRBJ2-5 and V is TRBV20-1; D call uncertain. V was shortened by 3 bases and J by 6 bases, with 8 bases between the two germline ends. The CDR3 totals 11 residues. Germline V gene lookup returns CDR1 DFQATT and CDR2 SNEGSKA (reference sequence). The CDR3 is CSARLGQTQYF. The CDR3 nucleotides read TGCAGTGCTAGGCTAGGGCAGACCCAGTACTTC.

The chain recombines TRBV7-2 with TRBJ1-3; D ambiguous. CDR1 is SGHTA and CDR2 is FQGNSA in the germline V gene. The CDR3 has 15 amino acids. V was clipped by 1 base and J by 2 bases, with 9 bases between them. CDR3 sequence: CASSLGPSTGNTIYF. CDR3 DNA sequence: TGTGCCAGCAGCTTAGGCCCAAGCACTGGAAACACCATATATTTT.

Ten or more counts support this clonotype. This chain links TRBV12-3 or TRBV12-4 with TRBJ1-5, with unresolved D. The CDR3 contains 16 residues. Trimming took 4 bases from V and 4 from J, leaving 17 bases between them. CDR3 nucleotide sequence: TGTGCCAGCAGTTCTCCTACGGTGAGGGAGAATCAGCCCCAGCATTTT. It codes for CASSSPTVRENQPQHF.